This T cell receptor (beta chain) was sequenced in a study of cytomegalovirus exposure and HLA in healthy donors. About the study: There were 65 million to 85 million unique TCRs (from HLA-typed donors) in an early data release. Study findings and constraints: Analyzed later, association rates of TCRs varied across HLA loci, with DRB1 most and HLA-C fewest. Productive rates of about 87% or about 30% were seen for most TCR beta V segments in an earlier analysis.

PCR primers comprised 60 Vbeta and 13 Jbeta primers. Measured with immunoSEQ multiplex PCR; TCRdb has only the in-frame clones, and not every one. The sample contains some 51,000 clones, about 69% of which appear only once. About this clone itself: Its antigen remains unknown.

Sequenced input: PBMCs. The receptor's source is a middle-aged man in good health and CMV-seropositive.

For the CDR3, the DNA is TGCAGCGTCAGCAGGGAGGGAGAAGAAAAACTGTTTTTT. Amino acids: CSVSREGEEKLFF. The chain links TRBV29-1 to TRBJ1-4; weak D call: TRBD1 (5 bases). Germline CDR1 SQVTM, CDR2 ANQGSEA. V lost 6 bases to trimming and J lost 8 bases, with 16 bases between them. CDR3 length equals 13 residues.